This T cell receptor (beta chain) is from a study of blood T cell repertoires in COVID-19. The CDR3 is made up of 18 amino acids. The germline gives CDR1 PRHDT, CDR2 FYEKMQ (reference sequence). V gave up 2 bases and J gave up 2 bases; unmatched junction bases: 9. TCRdb's copy holds only in-frame clones and misses some; the assay was immunoSEQ multiplex PCR. The data contain tens of thousands of clones, 72% of them singletons. The receptor comes from a woman aged 60-75 years in a cohort sampled during active or convalescent COVID-19. Sequences were obtained from peripheral blood. This sequence joins TRBV13 and TRBJ2-4; 10 nucleotides line up with TRBD2. Here the CDR3 DNA reads TGTGCCAGCAGCTTATTCAGCGGGGGGGCCTGGTCCAAAAACATTCAGTACTTC. This gives the protein CASSLFSGGAWSKNIQYF.